This T cell receptor (beta chain) derives from a study of metastatic and nonmetastatic thyroid tumors. Whole-study context: Repertoires of blood and of tissue (tumor or nodule) from malignant and benign thyroid patients were compared. Findings and limits, study-wide: Benign nodules reportedly had significantly lower TCR beta diversity than malignant thyroid tumors in blood and tumor.

Points on this clone: Its target is unknown.

No patient received treatment before thyroid surgery. From germline, CDR1 is SGDLS and CDR2 YYNGEE. V shed 6 bases and J shed 3 bases, with 23 bases lying between them. The CDR3 has 17 residues. Authors' processing steps: Researchers built a distant-metastasis classifier for papillary thyroid cancer that drew on CDR3 differences across clinicopathological groups. Using MiXCR, TCRdb re-called clones from the PCR reads. The V and J calls shown here were made by TCRdb, not taken from the authors' results. This table has approximately 38,000 clones, 20% to 30% appearing once. The TCR comes from a female donor with papillary thyroid cancer or a benign thyroid nodule (not recorded which). Some clones in this sample may be carry-over from other donors' samples. The sample comprised blood. The chain carries TRBV9 and TRBJ2-3, with a tentative D call TRBD2 (6 bases). CDR3 in DNA: TGTGCCAGCATCAGTCAACTATCGGGAGCCGGGACAGATACGCAGTATTTT. Its translation: CASISQLSGAGTDTQYF.